These T cell receptor beta chains were read from a single sample in a study of blood T cell repertoires in COVID-19. The protocol was immunoSEQ multiplex PCR, while the TCRdb copy is restricted to in-frame clones and leaves out a portion. The table records tens of thousands of clones, 85% of them present only once. The sequenced sample was peripheral blood. The receptor source for this set is a man of 80 years or more with acute or convalescent COVID-19. CDR3s include the opening cysteine and the closing phenylalanine or tryptophan. A clone size is listed for some rows: how often the clone was seen (once, few, many), or a class if it is expanded.

clone size: NA
CDR3 length: 13
V gene: TRBV2
CDR3 protein: CASRMHLLYGYTF

clone size: NA
CDR3 length: 11
V gene: TRBV30
CDR3 protein: CAWSWPNEQFF

clone size: NA
CDR3 length: 15
V gene: TRBV18
CDR3 protein: CASSPPGQGAKTQYF

clone size: NA
CDR3 length: 14
V gene: TRBV19
CDR3 protein: CASRPASGYNEQFF

clone size: NA
CDR3 length: 16
V gene: TRBV2
CDR3 protein: CASRDPGLAGTYEQYF

clone size: NA
CDR3 length: 15
V gene: TRBV9
CDR3 protein: CASSPSGQPIEKLFF

clone size: once
CDR3 length: 17
V gene: TRBV28
CDR3 protein: CASRPGGAPSSYNEQFF

clone size: NA
CDR3 length: 16
V gene: TRBV19
CDR3 protein: CASSIIEGQNQETQYF

clone size: NA
CDR3 length: 14
V gene: TRBV5-1
CDR3 protein: CASSLGDTNYGYTF

clone size: NA
CDR3 length: 15
V gene: TRBV7-8
CDR3 protein: CASSRAGLAHNEQFF

clone size: NA
CDR3 length: 14
V gene: TRBV5-1
CDR3 protein: CASSLATSGNVKFF

clone size: NA
CDR3 length: 13
V gene: TRBV10-3
CDR3 protein: CAITGLMNTEAFF

clone size: NA
CDR3 length: 20
V gene: TRBV5-1
CDR3 protein: CASSLRPPSGGPSPQETQYF

clone size: NA
CDR3 length: 17
V gene: TRBV18
CDR3 protein: CASPPAGTGGLGTEAFF

clone size: once
CDR3 length: 12
V gene: TRBV29-1
CDR3 protein: CSVEETVNTIYF

clone size: NA
CDR3 length: 13
V gene: TRBV11-2
CDR3 protein: CASSLEGRGEAFF

clone size: NA
CDR3 length: 18
V gene: TRBV9
CDR3 protein: CASSVGSSGGSSYNEQFF

clone size: NA
CDR3 length: 16
V gene: TRBV18
CDR3 protein: CASSASTGGSGNTIYF

clone size: NA
CDR3 length: 14
V gene: TRBV9
CDR3 protein: CASSVGTSGETQYF

clone size: NA
CDR3 length: 14
V gene: TRBV18
CDR3 protein: CASSPEAADKRQYF

clone size: once
CDR3 length: 12
V gene: TRBV6-1
CDR3 protein: CASSGSYNEQFF

clone size: NA
CDR3 length: 14
V gene: TRBV6-1
CDR3 protein: CASSEAGGGDTQYF

clone size: NA
CDR3 length: 15
V gene: TRBV19
CDR3 protein: CASNRQGPYNSPLHF

clone size: NA
CDR3 length: 19
V gene: TRBV6-1
CDR3 protein: CASSEIWTGGIGGAYEQYF

clone size: NA
CDR3 length: 19
V gene: TRBV27
CDR3 protein: CASSLQGWIHPGDTGELFF

clone size: NA
CDR3 length: 14
V gene: TRBV6-2/TRBV6-3
CDR3 protein: CASSYMQAQETQYF

clone size: NA
CDR3 length: 13
V gene: TRBV30
CDR3 protein: CAGMRGTYNEQFF

clone size: NA
CDR3 length: 15
V gene: TRBV5-1
CDR3 protein: CASSLRLADTGELFF

clone size: NA
CDR3 length: 17
V gene: TRBV25-1
CDR3 protein: CASSSVPGQGGGAEAFF

clone size: NA
CDR3 length: 12
V gene: TRBV5-5
CDR3 protein: CASSSAGGEQYF

clone size: NA
CDR3 length: 14
V gene: TRBV10-3
CDR3 protein: CAIGTSGRAYEQYF

clone size: NA
CDR3 length: 11
V gene: TRBV28
CDR3 protein: CASLQVDGYTF

clone size: NA
CDR3 length: 15
V gene: TRBV7-6
CDR3 protein: CASSPRTGGNSPLHF

clone size: NA
CDR3 length: 14
V gene: TRBV6-1
CDR3 protein: CATSLQGSGNTIYF

clone size: NA
CDR3 length: 14
V gene: TRBV5-1
CDR3 protein: CASSAGQPHDGYTF

clone size: NA
CDR3 length: 14
V gene: TRBV4-2
CDR3 protein: CASSQASGTYEQFF

clone size: NA
CDR3 length: 13
V gene: TRBV5-6
CDR3 protein: CASRIQGSRSSTF

clone size: few
CDR3 length: 16
V gene: TRBV9
CDR3 protein: CASSVASGGSTGELFF

clone size: NA
CDR3 length: 15
V gene: TRBV10-3
CDR3 protein: CAISGSDTGDTEAFF

clone size: NA
CDR3 length: 15
V gene: TRBV3-1/TRBV3-2
CDR3 protein: CASSPGLADSYEQYF

clone size: NA
CDR3 length: 18
V gene: TRBV14
CDR3 protein: CASSPERDRGRRGNTIYF

clone size: NA
CDR3 length: 14
V gene: TRBV7-2
CDR3 protein: CASRNLGLQETQYF

clone size: few
CDR3 length: 13
V gene: TRBV2
CDR3 protein: CASNKEGNTEAFF

clone size: once
CDR3 length: 14
V gene: TRBV3-1/TRBV3-2
CDR3 protein: CASSPLGRPYEQYF

clone size: once
CDR3 length: 13
V gene: TRBV12-3/TRBV12-4
CDR3 protein: CASSLEQYNEQFF

clone size: NA
CDR3 length: 16
V gene: TRBV14
CDR3 protein: CASSPRLAGIVKTQYF

clone size: NA
CDR3 length: 15
V gene: TRBV27
CDR3 protein: CASSPGDRVGGEQYF

clone size: few
CDR3 length: 15
V gene: TRBV9
CDR3 protein: CASSVGGSQRGELFF

clone size: NA
CDR3 length: 17
V gene: TRBV7-6
CDR3 protein: CASSYRQGPTNTGELFF

clone size: NA
CDR3 length: 12
V gene: TRBV29-1
CDR3 protein: CSVERYWETQYF

clone size: NA
CDR3 length: 14
V gene: TRBV5-1
CDR3 protein: CASSSGQPGNTIYF

clone size: NA
CDR3 length: 15
V gene: TRBV4-3
CDR3 protein: CASSQGVTGAETQYF

clone size: NA
CDR3 length: 15
V gene: TRBV19
CDR3 protein: CASSIGGARNEKLFF